The following is a T cell receptor (beta chain) sequence with its context. The source of the sample is a study of cytomegalovirus exposure and HLA in healthy donors. This CDR3 comprises 16 residues. With V trimmed by 1 base and J by 4 bases, 5 bases remained unmatched. Looked up from germline, CDR1 is SGHTA and CDR2 is FQGNSA. Primers included in the PCR were 60 Vbeta and 13 Jbeta primers. The assay was immunoSEQ multiplex PCR, and TCRdb's table has in-frame clones only and misses some. The sample has some 180,000 clones, approximately 80% seen once. The chain uses TRBV7-2 and TRBJ2-1, with 9 bases aligning to TRBD2. Sequenced: PBMCs. The receptor comes from a girl between 5 and 17 years old in good health and CMV-seropositive. The CDR3 reads CASSLDAGGRYNEQFF. The CDR3 nucleotides read TGTGCCAGCAGCTTAGACGCGGGAGGGCGTTACAATGAGCAGTTCTTC.